Presented here are 21 T cell receptor beta chains from one specimen sequenced in a study of blood T cell repertoires in COVID-19 (dated by TCRdb to the early 2020s). The library was made by the immunoSEQ multiplex PCR assay. TCRdb provides this immuneACCESS table in a form limited to in-frame rearrangements. Some clones are lacking; in checked studies, under half of them reflect an unresolved V gene, and why the rest are absent is not known. The sample includes some 80,000 clones, with around nine tenths observed a single time. About 18% of the sample is held by the ten biggest clonotypes. The sample comprised peripheral blood. The origin of the receptors is a human donor in a cohort sampled during active COVID-19.

The CDR3 region has the DNA TGTGCCAGCAGCCAACCACCTGAGCGGGGGGGGTCGGACGAGCAGTACTTC. Its protein product is CASSQPPERGGSDEQYF. V and J are TRBV4-2 and TRBJ2-7; 10 bases align to TRBD2. V lost 2 bases, J lost 5 bases, and 12 bases stayed unmatched. From germline, CDR1 is LGHNA and CDR2 YNFKEQ. This CDR3 spans 17 amino acids.

This chain connects TRBV5-1 to TRBJ2-5, with a possible D match to TRBD1 (5 bases). Trimming shortened V by 7 bases and J by 2 bases, and 12 bases separated the two germline ends. The germline CDR1 and CDR2 sequences are SGHRS and YFSETQ. The length of the CDR3 is 13 residues. The CDR3 nucleotides read TGCGCCAGCCTAAGGACACCTCAAGAGACCCAGTACTTC. Protein: CASLRTPQETQYF.

The CDR3 bases are TGTGCCAGCAGCTTAGGGATAGGGGTTGGCGAAAAACTGTTTTTT. Its translation is CASSLGIGVGEKLFF. The chain employs TRBV11-2 and TRBJ1-4; weak D call: TRBD1 (5 bases). V lost 1 base and J lost 8, with 14 bases in between. This CDR3 has 15 amino acids. Germline loops: CDR1 SGHAT, CDR2 FQNNGV.

The rearrangement joins TRBV5-6 to TRBJ1-1; D is uncertain. Germline values: CDR1 SGHDT, CDR2 YYEEEE. The CDR3 sequence is 12 residues long. V lost 2 bases to trimming and J lost 6 bases, with 8 bases between them. In nucleotides, the CDR3 is TGTGCCAGCAGCTTAACTTACGCTGAAGCTTTCTTT. This codes for CASSLTYAEAFF.

This clone was seen once. This rearrangement joins TRBV5-1 to TRBJ1-1; D call uncertain. Germline CDR1 and CDR2: SGHRS and YFSETQ. The V and J ends lost 4 bases and 5 bases respectively, with 12 bases between them. CDR3 length: 13 amino acids. In DNA, the CDR3 is TGCGCCAGCAGCCCTAGGCAGACGACTGAAGCTTTCTTT. The encoded protein is CASSPRQTTEAFF.

This chain uses TRBV7-2 with TRBJ2-5; 7 bases match TRBD1. The CDR3 runs to 14 residues. Trimming at V came to 6 bases and at J to 2 bases, leaving 6 bases not matched to a gene. The germline gives CDR1 SGHTA, CDR2 FQGNSA. DNA for the CDR3: TGTGCCAGCAGAAAAGACAGGGTTCAAGAGACCCAGTACTTC. Its translation: CASRKDRVQETQYF.

This chain's CDR3 is CASSASGGAGEQFF. The CDR3 region has the DNA TGTGCCAGCAGCGCCAGCGGGGGGGCTGGAGAGCAGTTCTTC. The rearrangement joins TRBV7-3 to TRBJ2-1; 10 bases agree with TRBD2. The ends lost 5 bases at V and 10 bases at J; junction bases unmatched: 8. This CDR3 region has 14 residues. Germline V gene data show CDR1 as SGHTA and CDR2 as FQGTGA.

The table lists this clone with a few counts. This rearrangement joins TRBV5-8 to TRBJ1-3; D unclear. The V and J ends lost 4 bases and 0 bases respectively, with 17 bases between them. This CDR3 is 17 amino acids long. From germline, CDR1 is SGHTS and CDR2 YDEGEE. Here the CDR3 DNA reads TGTGCCAGCAGCCAAACGCCCGGGGAGAACTCTGGAAACACCATATATTTT. Amino acid sequence: CASSQTPGENSGNTIYF.

The chain uses TRBV6-2 or TRBV6-3 and TRBJ2-1; 12 bases line up with TRBD1. V was clipped by 5 bases and J by 1 base; unmatched bases: 9. Germline V lookup: CDR1 MNHEY, CDR2 SVGEGT. This CDR3 comprises 18 residues. CDR3 protein: CASSPGTGGGRSYNEQFF. CDR3 coding DNA: TGTGCCAGCAGTCCCGGGACAGGGGGCGGTAGGTCCTACAATGAGCAGTTCTTC.

The CDR3, as DNA: TGTGCCAGCAGTTTGCCGGGACTAGCGGGAGGTTATCGAGATACGCAGTATTTT. This sequence encodes CASSLPGLAGGYRDTQYF. V and J are TRBV27 and TRBJ2-3, with 15 bases identical to TRBD2. The CDR3 contains 18 residues. The V gene end was trimmed by 3 bases and the J gene end by 5 bases; junction bases not matched to a gene: 9. Germline-derived CDR1 and CDR2 are MNHEY and SMNVEV (reference sequence).

The chain joins TRBV5-1 to TRBJ1-4; D is undetermined. The CDR3 is made up of 16 amino acids. Between the trimmed V and J ends, which lost 0 bases and 3 bases, there was a span of 12 bases. Germline V gives CDR1 SGHRS, CDR2 YFSETQ. The CDR3 nucleotides read TGCGCCAGCAGCTTGGCCCCCCCTCCGTCTAATGAAAAACTGTTTTTT. Translation: CASSLAPPPSNEKLFF. The full variable domain, in which reference TRBV5-1 and TRBJ1-4 provide the parts outside the CDR3, is KAGVTQTPRYLIKTRGQQVTLSCSPISGHRSVSWYQQTPGQGLQFLFEYFSETQRNKGNFPGRFSGRQFSNSRSEMNVSTLELGDSALYLCASSLAPPPSNEKLFFGSGTQLSVL.

V gene TRBV6-5 combines with J gene TRBJ2-7; TRBD1 matches at 10 bases. CDR1 is MNHEY, CDR2 SVGAGI, per germline. Trimming took 2 bases from V and 7 from J; bases not matched to a gene: 8. CDR3 length: 15 amino acids. Here the CDR3 reads CASSYGGTGAQEQYF. The CDR3 region has the DNA TGTGCCAGCAGTTACGGCGGGACAGGGGCGCAAGAGCAGTACTTC.

The rearrangement joins TRBV5-4 to TRBJ2-1; a weak D match, TRBD1 (5 bases). This CDR3 is built from 18 residues. The germline V gene has CDR1 SGHNT and CDR2 YYREEE (reference sequence). The V end was cut by 4 bases, the J end by 0 bases, with 20 bases between. The CDR3 here is CASSPGWGRAVSYNEQFF. The CDR3 DNA is TGTGCCAGCAGCCCCGGATGGGGCCGAGCAGTCTCCTACAATGAGCAGTTCTTC.

The chain is built from TRBV28 and TRBJ2-1, with D hard to call. CDR3 size: 13 residues. The germline V and J ends were trimmed by 3 bases and 5 bases, with 8 bases remaining between them. The V gene's germline CDR1 is MDHEN and CDR2 SYDVKM. CDR3 in amino acids: CASSFPVDNEQFF. CDR3 bases: TGTGCCAGCAGTTTCCCAGTGGACAATGAGCAGTTCTTC.

This clone was picked up a small number of times. This chain links TRBV7-6 with TRBJ2-1; 7 nucleotides agree with TRBD2. This CDR3 spans 15 amino acids. V dropped 2 bases and J dropped 8; count of bases not matched to a gene: 9. Germline assignment: CDR1 SGHVS and CDR2 FNYEAQ. CDR3 sequence reads: CASSLPAGPTHEQFF. The CDR3 DNA follows: TGTGCCAGCAGCTTACCAGCGGGACCTACCCATGAGCAGTTCTTC.

The chain carries TRBV5-4 and TRBJ2-6, with 9 bases fitting TRBD2. The CDR3 loop spans 17 amino acids. Losses at the gene ends were 4 bases for V and 0 bases for J; bases not matched to a gene: 5. CDR1 and CDR2 (germline): SGHNT, YYREEE (reference sequence). CDR3 in amino acids: CASSRGGANSGANVLTF. CDR3 sequence (DNA): TGTGCCAGCAGCCGCGGGGGGGCGAACTCTGGGGCCAACGTCCTGACTTTC.

The V gene is TRBV4-3, the J gene TRBJ1-2; TRBD1 aligns across 8 bases. With 4 bases clipped from V and 4 bases from J, the junction kept 8 bases outside the gene matches. This CDR3 region has 15 residues. Germline-derived CDR1 and CDR2 are LGHNA and YSLEER. The CDR3 loop reads CASSRQQGEVYGYTF. The CDR3 DNA reads TGCGCCAGCAGCCGCCAACAGGGGGAAGTCTATGGCTACACCTTC.

This CDR3 reads CSVGISVTGELFF. Written as DNA, the CDR3 is TGCAGCGTTGGCATTTCAGTTACCGGGGAGCTGTTTTTT. The chain uses TRBV29-1 and TRBJ2-2; D call uncertain. Trimming stripped 4 bases from V and 5 bases from J, with 11 bases between. CDR1 is SQVTM and CDR2 is ANQGSEA in the germline V gene. The CDR3 consists of 13 residues.

The chain recombines TRBV15 with TRBJ1-3, with 10 bases identical to TRBD1. The V segment lost 3 bases and the J segment 4 bases; nucleotides outside the gene matches: 3. The germline gives CDR1 LNHNV, CDR2 YYDKDF (reference sequence). CDR3 length: 15 residues. CDR3 amino acids: CATSSDRGLGNTIYF. The CDR3 DNA is TGTGCCACCAGCAGCGACAGGGGGCTCGGAAACACCATATATTTT. Full variable domain (rest looked up from reference TRBV15 and TRBJ1-3): DAMVIQNPRYQVTQFGKPVTLSCSQTLNHNVMYWYQQKSSQAPKLLFHYYDKDFNNEADTPDNFQSRRPNTSFCFLDIRSPGLGDTAMYLCATSSDRGLGNTIYFGEGSWLTVV.

The CDR3 DNA is TGTGCCAGCAGCTTTGGGGGGGCCGGACTAGGCTACACCTTC. Its protein product is CASSFGGAGLGYTF. This sequence joins TRBV11-2 and TRBJ1-2, with a weak D call TRBD1 (6 bases). The germline V gene has CDR1 SGHAT and CDR2 FQNNGV. The CDR3 is 14 amino acids. V lost 3 bases and J 8 bases, leaving 16 bases between the germline ends.

This chain links TRBV27 with TRBJ2-1; perhaps TRBD1 as D (5 bases). V lost 8 bases to trimming and J lost 8 bases, with 22 bases between them. Germline CDR1 MNHEY, CDR2 SMNVEV (reference sequence). This CDR3 region has 15 residues. CDR3: CASRLRVSGDYEQFF. DNA for the CDR3: TGTGCCAGCCGACTCAGGGTTTCTGGCGACTATGAGCAGTTCTTC.